The 22 T cell receptor beta chains given below trace back to one sample, sequenced in a study of ipilimumab plus nivolumab after autologous stem cell transplantation. Assay used: immunoSEQ multiplex PCR; TCRdb lists only in-frame clones, some missing. Among over 35,000 clones listed, around 92% were seen once. The material was PBMCs, obtained in a trial of ipilimumab plus nivolumab as post-transplant consolidation. Receptors were obtained from a male donor with multiple myeloma.

The J gene is TRBJ2-3, the V gene TRBV5-1; 9 bases are shared with TRBD1. V was pared by 4 bases and J by 4 bases, with 7 bases of the junction left unmatched. This CDR3 contains 15 residues. In germline, CDR1 is SGHRS, CDR2 YFSETQ. The CDR3 is CASSTGQGLADTQYF. CDR3 sequence (DNA): TGCGCCAGCAGCACCGGACAGGGGCTTGCAGATACGCAGTATTTT.

The chain joins TRBV9 to TRBJ1-2; 9 nucleotides agree with TRBD1. J lost 3 bases, V lost 4 bases, and 7 bases had no gene match. In germline, CDR1 is SGDLS, CDR2 YYNGEE. The CDR3 contains 15 residues. The CDR3 region is CASSPRQGGDYGYTF. The CDR3 nucleotides are TGTGCCAGCAGCCCACGACAGGGGGGGGACTATGGCTACACCTTC.

The rearrangement links TRBV11-2 to TRBJ2-1, with 11 bases aligning to TRBD2. V lost 4 bases and J lost 1; bases outside the gene matches: 6. Per germline, CDR1 SGHAT and CDR2 FQNNGV. The CDR3 has 17 residues. CDR3 in amino acids: CASSSPTSGGSYNEQFF. In DNA, the CDR3 is TGTGCCAGCAGCTCGCCCACTAGCGGGGGTTCCTACAATGAGCAGTTCTTC.

J is TRBJ2-5 and V is TRBV7-6; no clear D. From germline, CDR1 is SGHVS and CDR2 FNYEAQ. The length of the CDR3 is 12 residues. V gave up 0 bases and J gave up 4 bases, with 3 bases separating them. The CDR3 region has the DNA TGTGCCAGCAGCTTAGCTAGAGAGACCCAGTACTTC. Translated: CASSLARETQYF.

This clone was recorded only once. The V call is TRBV7-2, the J call TRBJ1-5, with D hard to call. Germline lookup yields CDR1 SGHTA and CDR2 FQGNSA. Trimming took 1 base from V and 1 from J, leaving 11 bases between them. This CDR3 spans 16 amino acids. CDR3 nucleotides: TGTGCCAGCAGCTTAGTGGTCTGGGGAAGCAATCAGCCCCAGCATTTT. Residues: CASSLVVWGSNQPQHF.

Of note for this clone: The same CDR3 also results from other DNA sequences found in this sample. The rearrangement uses TRBV9 and TRBJ1-4, with TRBD1 as a possible D gene (5 bases). V lost 0 bases, J lost 6 bases, and 6 bases lay in between. From germline, CDR1 is SGDLS and CDR2 YYNGEE. CDR3 length: 13 amino acids. The CDR3 DNA follows: TGTGCCAGCAGCGTAGGGGGGGATGAAAAACTGTTTTTT. Translation gives CASSVGGDEKLFF.

This chain uses TRBV9 with TRBJ1-1; D might be TRBD1 (5 bases). Germline assignment: CDR1 SGDLS and CDR2 YYNGEE. The germline V and J ends were trimmed by 2 bases and 3 bases, with 23 bases remaining between them. CDR3 length: 18 residues. The CDR3 DNA reads TGTGCCAGCAGCGTCTCCTACGGGGGTCATGCGGATGACACTGAAGCTTTCTTT. Its protein product is CASSVSYGGHADDTEAFF.

The chain couples TRBV5-6 to TRBJ2-1, with 9 bases fitting TRBD2. V lost 4 bases and J lost 8; bases outside the gene matches: 13. The CDR3 extends over 16 amino acids. Germline-derived CDR1 and CDR2 are SGHDT and YYEEEE. This chain's CDR3 is CASSPGLALRMDEQFF. The CDR3 coding sequence is TGTGCCAGCAGCCCGGGACTAGCACTCCGGATGGATGAGCAGTTCTTC.

J is TRBJ2-2 and V is TRBV4-3; TRBD2 agrees at 7 bases. The CDR3 is 15 residues long. Germline V lookup: CDR1 LGHNA, CDR2 YSLEER. J lost 6 bases, V lost 0 bases, and 4 bases had no gene match. CDR3 in DNA: TGCGCCAGCAGCCAAGACCGGACTAGGGCCGGGGAGCTGTTTTTT. Encoded protein: CASSQDRTRAGELFF.

This clone was counted only a few times. The CDR3 protein is CAWSVHHGYTF. CDR3 nucleotide sequence: TGTGCCTGGAGTGTACACCATGGCTACACCTTC. The gene calls are TRBV30 and TRBJ1-2; no clear D gene. The CDR3 contains 11 residues. V dropped 0 bases and J dropped 6 bases, with 5 bases sitting between them. Per germline, CDR1 GTSNPN and CDR2 SVGIG (reference sequence).

V is TRBV4-2 and J is TRBJ2-3, with 10 bases fitting TRBD2. This CDR3 region has 17 residues. Germline V gives CDR1 LGHNA, CDR2 YNFKEQ. Trimming removed 0 bases from V and 1 base from J; junction bases left unmatched: 4. CDR3 DNA sequence: TGTGCCAGCAGCCAAGAAGTTGGGACTAGCGGCACAGATACGCAGTATTTT. This encodes CASSQEVGTSGTDTQYF.

This chain links TRBV19 with TRBJ2-2; D is perhaps TRBD1 (6 bases). CDR3 length: 14 residues. CDR1 LNHDA and CDR2 SQIVND come from the germline V gene (reference sequence). V was cut by 3 bases and J by 10 bases, with 15 bases left in between. CDR3 loop: CASSISPGTKELFF. CDR3 DNA: TGTGCCAGTAGTATTTCCCCCGGGACAAAGGAGCTGTTTTTT.

V is TRBV11-1 and J is TRBJ2-5; D perhaps matches TRBD2 (6 bases). V was clipped by 3 bases and J by 2 bases, with 13 bases between them. This CDR3 is built from 15 residues. Germline lookup yields CDR1 SGHAT and CDR2 FQDESV (reference sequence). The CDR3 loop reads CASSLAGTDQETQYF. The CDR3 region has the DNA TGTGCCAGCAGCTTGGCCGGGACTGATCAAGAGACCCAGTACTTC.

V is TRBV14 and J is TRBJ1-1; unclear D gene. The V end was cut by 6 bases, the J end by 10 bases, with 15 bases between. The germline CDR1 and CDR2 sequences are SGHDN and FVKESK. CDR3 size: 12 residues. Here the CDR3 reads CASSRIGVTAFF. CDR3 bases: TGTGCCAGCAGTCGAATCGGGGTAACAGCTTTCTTT.

The J gene is TRBJ2-1, the V gene TRBV7-9; 8 bases agree with TRBD2. V shed 1 base and J 7 bases; nucleotides not matched to a gene: 6. Germline V CDR1 and CDR2: SEHNR, FQNEAQ (reference sequence). The CDR3 length is 15 residues. The CDR3 DNA sequence: TGTGCCAGCAGCTTAGGAGCGGGAGTCGGGAATGAGCAGTTCTTC. Its protein product is CASSLGAGVGNEQFF.

This rearrangement joins TRBV7-2 to TRBJ2-7, with TRBD2 identical over 9 bases. Looked up from germline, CDR1 is SGHTA and CDR2 is FQGNSA. The CDR3 is 17 residues long. J was trimmed by 1 base and V by 1 base; bases with no gene match: 8. CDR3 sequence (DNA): TGTGCCAGCAGCTTAGTCCGCCGAAGCGGGGGGTCCTACGAGCAGTACTTC. It specifies CASSLVRRSGGSYEQYF. The variable domain in full, completed from reference TRBV7-2 and TRBJ2-7, reads GAGVSQSPSNKVTEKGKDVELRCDPISGHTALYWYRQSLGQGLEFLIYFQGNSAPDKSGLPSDRFSAERTGGSVSTLTIQRTQQEDSAVYLCASSLVRRSGGSYEQYFGPGTRLTVT.

V usage is TRBV7-9 and J usage is TRBJ2-7; D might be TRBD2 (6 bases). The CDR3 runs 14 residues. Trimming shortened V by 1 base and J by 1 base, and 8 bases separated the two germline ends. CDR1 SEHNR and CDR2 FQNEAQ come from the germline V gene (reference sequence). The CDR3 nucleotides are TGTGCCAGCAGCTTAGTTGGGGGGTCCTACGAGCAGTACTTC. Translating it yields CASSLVGGSYEQYF.

The V and J genes are TRBV6-6 and TRBJ2-5; the D gene is possibly TRBD2 (5 bases). Germline V gene data show CDR1 as MNHNY and CDR2 as SVGAGI (reference sequence). With 2 bases removed from V and 4 bases from J, the gap between germline ends came to 5 bases. This CDR3 comprises 12 residues. The CDR3 reads CASSYGGETQYF. CDR3 bases: TGTGCCAGCAGTTACGGAGGAGAGACCCAGTACTTC.

The chain couples TRBV14 to TRBJ2-7, with 7 bases identical to TRBD2. From germline, CDR1 is SGHDN and CDR2 FVKESK. V shed 2 bases and J 0 bases; nucleotides not matched to a gene: 4. The CDR3 sequence is 15 residues long. CDR3 amino acids: CASSQWPSGSYEQYF. DNA of the CDR3: TGTGCCAGCAGCCAATGGCCTAGCGGCTCCTACGAGCAGTACTTC.

This chain uses TRBV27 with TRBJ1-1, with D tentatively TRBD1 (5 bases). The CDR3 has 13 residues. The ends were cut back, 3 bases at V and 6 bases at J, with 11 bases in the middle. Germline CDR1 reads MNHEY; CDR2 reads SMNVEV (reference sequence). CDR3 residues: CASSFGQGSEAFF. As DNA, the CDR3 is TGTGCCAGCAGTTTCGGGCAGGGATCTGAAGCTTTCTTT.

This rearrangement joins TRBV7-6 to TRBJ2-3; 8 nucleotides match TRBD2. Per the germline V gene, CDR1 is SGHVS and CDR2 is FNYEAQ. V dropped 5 bases and J dropped 10; count of bases not matched to a gene: 5. The CDR3 spans 12 residues. CDR3 DNA sequence: TGTGCCAGCAGCGCTTCGGGGGGGTCGCAGTATTTT. Translating it yields CASSASGGSQYF.

The chain carries TRBV28 and TRBJ1-1; 8 bases line up with TRBD1. The V segment lost 7 bases and the J segment 4 bases; nucleotides outside the gene matches: 8. Per the germline V gene, CDR1 is MDHEN and CDR2 is SYDVKM. This CDR3 has 14 residues. The CDR3 DNA sequence: TGTGCCAGCACGAATCCAGGACAGGGCACTGAAGCTTTCTTT. It is translated as CASTNPGQGTEAFF.